The 10 T cell receptor beta chains below were found in one sample sequenced in a study of Tregs in tolerant kidney transplant recipients. The table came from immunoSEQ multiplex PCR; TCRdb's copy has only in-frame clones and leaves some out. Of under 95,000 clones listed, around 90% were seen once; the top ten hold 0.34%. The starting material was Tregs from blood, obtained before the transplant. These TCRs come from a human donor who received a combined kidney and bone marrow transplant.

The rearrangement uses TRBV28 and TRBJ2-1; TRBD2 aligns across 7 bases. Germline CDR1 is MDHEN and CDR2 is SYDVKM. The CDR3 sequence is 13 residues long. V shed 5 bases, J shed 7 bases, and the junction held 5 bases outside the gene matches. As DNA, the CDR3 is TGTGCCAGCAGTGGGGAGGGTCGAAATGAGCAGTTCTTC. It is translated as CASSGEGRNEQFF. The full variable domain, rest sourced from reference TRBV28 and TRBJ2-1, is DVKVTQSSRYLVKRTGEKVFLECVQDMDHENMFWYRQDPGLGLRLIYFSYDVKMKEKGDIPEGYSVSREKKERFSLILESASTNQTSMYLCASSGEGRNEQFFGPGTRLTVL.

The gene calls are TRBV28 and TRBJ1-4; D might be TRBD1 (6 bases). The CDR3 runs 15 residues. V shed 6 bases and J shed 3 bases, with 14 bases lying between them. Germline loops: CDR1 MDHEN, CDR2 SYDVKM. The CDR3 spells CASSKTGLANEKLFF. DNA for the CDR3: TGTGCCAGCAGCAAAACAGGGTTAGCTAATGAAAAACTGTTTTTT. Based on the CDR3 plus reference TRBV28 and TRBJ1-4, the full variable domain is DVKVTQSSRYLVKRTGEKVFLECVQDMDHENMFWYRQDPGLGLRLIYFSYDVKMKEKGDIPEGYSVSREKKERFSLILESASTNQTSMYLCASSKTGLANEKLFFGSGTQLSVL.

This clone has just a few counts. The chain combines TRBV28 with TRBJ1-3; the D is unclear. Germline loops: CDR1 MDHEN, CDR2 SYDVKM. V was cut by 3 bases and J by 8 bases, with 5 bases left in between. The CDR3 has 11 amino acids. CDR3 DNA sequence: TGTGCCAGCAGTTTTAGATACACCATATATTTT. Its translation is CASSFRYTIYF.

The gene calls are TRBV7-6 and TRBJ2-2, with D perhaps matching TRBD1 or TRBD2 (5 bases each). This CDR3 is 17 amino acids long. Germline lookup yields CDR1 SGHVS and CDR2 FNYEAQ. V was clipped by 4 bases and J by 4 bases, with 19 bases between them. CDR3 DNA: TGTGCCAGCAGCTGGGGACCACCAAACCGAGGCACCGGGGAGCTGTTTTTT. Protein product: CASSWGPPNRGTGELFF.

The chain uses TRBV7-3 and TRBJ2-1, with 9 bases lining up with TRBD2. CDR1 is SGHTA, CDR2 FQGTGA, per germline. This CDR3 is 14 amino acids long. J lost 7 bases, V lost 5 bases, and 6 bases had no gene match. The CDR3 DNA reads as TGTGCCAGCAGCCCGGGACTAGCCCCTAATGAGCAGTTCTTC. Translation gives CASSPGLAPNEQFF.

The chain couples TRBV28 to TRBJ2-7; 7 bases are a match to TRBD2. V shed 8 bases, J shed 6 bases, and the junction held 10 bases outside the gene matches. The CDR3 totals 13 residues. Germline V gene data show CDR1 as MDHEN and CDR2 as SYDVKM. The CDR3 here is CASSFAGVGEQYF. Here the CDR3 DNA reads TGTGCCAGCTCGTTTGCGGGAGTAGGCGAGCAGTACTTC. Variable domain in full (rest from reference TRBV28 and TRBJ2-7): DVKVTQSSRYLVKRTGEKVFLECVQDMDHENMFWYRQDPGLGLRLIYFSYDVKMKEKGDIPEGYSVSREKKERFSLILESASTNQTSMYLCASSFAGVGEQYFGPGTRLTVT.

The chain uses TRBV28 and TRBJ2-3; D uncertain. The CDR3 extends over 14 amino acids. Trimming took 5 bases from V and 1 from J, leaving 10 bases between them. Germline CDR1 reads MDHEN; CDR2 reads SYDVKM. Written as DNA, the CDR3 is TGTGCCAGCAGTGTAAATAGGGGCACAGATACGCAGTATTTT. Amino acids: CASSVNRGTDTQYF.

The chain employs TRBV18 and TRBJ2-1; TRBD2 might be the D (5 bases). V gave up 2 bases and J gave up 10 bases, with 12 bases separating them. CDR3 length equals 13 residues. CDR1 is KGHSH, CDR2 LQKENI, per germline. The CDR3 loop reads CASSPGSPGEQFF. The CDR3 DNA reads TGTGCCAGCTCACCAGGGAGTCCCGGAGAGCAGTTCTTC.

The chain links TRBV2 to TRBJ2-1; D call uncertain. Trimming took 6 bases from V and 0 from J, leaving 9 bases between them. The germline V gene encodes CDR1 SNHLY and CDR2 FYNNEI. The CDR3 consists of 14 residues. The CDR3 spells CASRGPSSYNEQFF. CDR3 DNA sequence: TGTGCCAGCAGAGGACCGAGCTCCTACAATGAGCAGTTCTTC.

The chain uses TRBV11-3 and TRBJ1-1; tentative D call: TRBD1 (6 bases). Deletions cut 3 bases from V and 1 base from J, with 12 bases between. This CDR3 region has 15 residues. Per germline, CDR1 SGHNT and CDR2 YENEEA. The CDR3 spells CASSLGTKQNTEAFF. The CDR3 region has the DNA TGTGCCAGCAGCTTGGGGACAAAGCAGAACACTGAAGCTTTCTTT. The variable domain in full, with the rest retrieved from reference TRBV11-3 and TRBJ1-1, is EAGVVQSPRYKIIEKKQPVAFWCNPISGHNTLYWYLQNLGQGPELLIRYENEEAVDDSQLPKDRFSAERLKGVDSTLKIQPAELGDSAVYLCASSLGTKQNTEAFFGQGTRLTVV.